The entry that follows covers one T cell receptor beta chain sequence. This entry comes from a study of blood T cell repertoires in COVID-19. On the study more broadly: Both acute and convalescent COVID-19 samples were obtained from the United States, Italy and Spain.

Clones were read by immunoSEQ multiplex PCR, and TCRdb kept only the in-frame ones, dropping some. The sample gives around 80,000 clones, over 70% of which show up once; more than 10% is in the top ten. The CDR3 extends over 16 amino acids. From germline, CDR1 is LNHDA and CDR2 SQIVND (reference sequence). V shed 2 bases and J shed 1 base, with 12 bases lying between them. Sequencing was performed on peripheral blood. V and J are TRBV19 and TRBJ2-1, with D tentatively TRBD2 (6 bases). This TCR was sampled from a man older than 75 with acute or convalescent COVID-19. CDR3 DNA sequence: TGTGCCAGTAGTATACGGCGCGGGGTTTCCTACAATGAGCAGTTCTTC. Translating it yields CASSIRRGVSYNEQFF.